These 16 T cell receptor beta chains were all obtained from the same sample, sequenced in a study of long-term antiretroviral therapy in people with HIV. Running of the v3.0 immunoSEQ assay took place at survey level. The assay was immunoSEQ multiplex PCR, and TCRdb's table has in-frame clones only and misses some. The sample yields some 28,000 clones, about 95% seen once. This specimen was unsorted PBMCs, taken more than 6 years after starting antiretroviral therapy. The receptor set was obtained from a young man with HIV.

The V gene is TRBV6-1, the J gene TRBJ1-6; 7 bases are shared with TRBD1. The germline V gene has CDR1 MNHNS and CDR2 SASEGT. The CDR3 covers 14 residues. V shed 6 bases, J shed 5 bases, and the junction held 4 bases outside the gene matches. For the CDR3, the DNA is TGTGCCAGCAGGCCGGGACAGCATAATTCACCCCTCCACTTT. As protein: CASRPGQHNSPLHF.

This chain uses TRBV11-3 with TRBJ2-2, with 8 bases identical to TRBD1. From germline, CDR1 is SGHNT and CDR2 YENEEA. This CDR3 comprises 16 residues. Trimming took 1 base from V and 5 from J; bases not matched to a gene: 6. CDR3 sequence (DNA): TGTGCCAGCAGCTTAGCCTTGCAGGGGGCTACCGGGGAGCTGTTTTTT. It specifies CASSLALQGATGELFF.

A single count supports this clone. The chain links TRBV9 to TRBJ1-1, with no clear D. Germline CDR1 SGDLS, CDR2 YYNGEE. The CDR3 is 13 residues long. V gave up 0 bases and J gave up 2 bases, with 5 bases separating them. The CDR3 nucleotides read TGTGCCAGCAGCGTAGAGGGAAACACTGAAGCTTTCTTT. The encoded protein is CASSVEGNTEAFF.

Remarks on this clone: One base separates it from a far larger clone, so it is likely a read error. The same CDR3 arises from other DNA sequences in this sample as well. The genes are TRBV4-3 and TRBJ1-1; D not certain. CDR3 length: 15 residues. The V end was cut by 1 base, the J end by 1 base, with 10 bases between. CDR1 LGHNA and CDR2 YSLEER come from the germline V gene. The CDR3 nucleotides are TGCGCCAGCAGCCAAGGAGGACCCTCGAACACTGAAGCTTTCTTT. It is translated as CASSQGGPSNTEAFF.

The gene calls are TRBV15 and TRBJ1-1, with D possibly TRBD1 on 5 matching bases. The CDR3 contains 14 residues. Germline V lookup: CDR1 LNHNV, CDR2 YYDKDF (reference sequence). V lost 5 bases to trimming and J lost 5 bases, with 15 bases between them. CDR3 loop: CATSPRYEGTEAFF. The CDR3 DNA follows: TGTGCCACCAGCCCCCGTTATGAGGGGACTGAAGCTTTCTTT.

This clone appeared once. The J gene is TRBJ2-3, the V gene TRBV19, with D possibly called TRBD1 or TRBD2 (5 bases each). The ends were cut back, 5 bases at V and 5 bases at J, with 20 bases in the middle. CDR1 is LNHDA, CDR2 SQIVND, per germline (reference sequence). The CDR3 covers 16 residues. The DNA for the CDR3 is TGTGCCAGTAGTTCTCCAAGATTCCGGGACCGAGATACGCAGTATTTT. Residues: CASSSPRFRDRDTQYF.

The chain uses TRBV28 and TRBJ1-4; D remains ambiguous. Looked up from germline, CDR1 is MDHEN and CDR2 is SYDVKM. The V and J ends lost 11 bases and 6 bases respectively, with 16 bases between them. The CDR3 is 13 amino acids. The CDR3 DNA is TGTGCCTCCAGCCGCCCCGAAGATGAAAAACTGTTTTTT. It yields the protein CASSRPEDEKLFF.

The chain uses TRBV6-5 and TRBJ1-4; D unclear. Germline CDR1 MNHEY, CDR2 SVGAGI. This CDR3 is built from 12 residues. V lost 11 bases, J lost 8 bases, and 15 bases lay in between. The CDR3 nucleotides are TGTGCCGTCGGGGAGTCCGGAGAAAAACTGTTTTTT. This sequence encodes CAVGESGEKLFF.

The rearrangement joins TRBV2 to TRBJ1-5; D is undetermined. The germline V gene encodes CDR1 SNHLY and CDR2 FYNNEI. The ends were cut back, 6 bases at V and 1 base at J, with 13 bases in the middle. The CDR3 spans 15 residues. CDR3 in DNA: TGTGCCAGCAGGGCATGGGGTGGGAGCAATCAGCCCCAGCATTTT. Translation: CASRAWGGSNQPQHF. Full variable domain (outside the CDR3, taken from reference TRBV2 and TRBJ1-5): EPEVTQTPSHQVTQMGQEVILRCVPISNHLYFYWYRQILGQKVEFLVSFYNNEISEKSEIFDDQFSVERPDGSNFTLKIRSTKLEDSAMYFCASRAWGGSNQPQHFGDGTRLSIL.

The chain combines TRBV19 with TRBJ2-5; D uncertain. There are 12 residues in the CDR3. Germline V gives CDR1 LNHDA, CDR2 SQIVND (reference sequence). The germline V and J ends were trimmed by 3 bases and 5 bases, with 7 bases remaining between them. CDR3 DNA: TGTGCCAGTAGTATCAGACGGGAGACCCAGTACTTC. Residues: CASSIRRETQYF.

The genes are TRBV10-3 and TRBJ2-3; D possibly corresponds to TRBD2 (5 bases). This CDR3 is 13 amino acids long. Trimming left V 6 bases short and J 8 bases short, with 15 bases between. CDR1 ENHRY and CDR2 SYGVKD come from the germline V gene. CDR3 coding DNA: TGTGCCATCAGGGGTGGACTGGTGGGTACGCAGTATTTT. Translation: CAIRGGLVGTQYF.

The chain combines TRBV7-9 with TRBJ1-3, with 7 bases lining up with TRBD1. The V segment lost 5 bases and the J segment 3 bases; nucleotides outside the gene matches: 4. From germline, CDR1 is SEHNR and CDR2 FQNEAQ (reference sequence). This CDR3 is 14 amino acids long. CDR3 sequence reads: CASSEGTVGNTIYF. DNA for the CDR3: TGTGCCAGCAGCGAAGGGACAGTTGGAAACACCATATATTTT.

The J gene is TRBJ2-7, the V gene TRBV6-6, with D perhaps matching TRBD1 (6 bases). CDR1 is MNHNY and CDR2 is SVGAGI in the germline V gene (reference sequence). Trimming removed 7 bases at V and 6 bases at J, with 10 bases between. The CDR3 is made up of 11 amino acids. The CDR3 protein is CASMGTSEQYF. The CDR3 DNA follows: TGTGCCAGCATGGGGACATCCGAGCAGTACTTC.

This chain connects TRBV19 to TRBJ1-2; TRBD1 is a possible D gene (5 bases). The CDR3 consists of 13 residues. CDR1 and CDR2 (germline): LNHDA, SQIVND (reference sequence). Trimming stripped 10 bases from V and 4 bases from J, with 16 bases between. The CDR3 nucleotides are TGTGCCACCCGGGACCTGGACGGCTATGGCTACACCTTC. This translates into CATRDLDGYGYTF.

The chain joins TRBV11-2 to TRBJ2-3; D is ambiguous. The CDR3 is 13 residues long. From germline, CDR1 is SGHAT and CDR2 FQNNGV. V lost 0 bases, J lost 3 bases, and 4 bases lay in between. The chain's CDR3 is CASSLDLTDTQYF. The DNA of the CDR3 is TGTGCCAGCAGCTTAGACCTGACAGATACGCAGTATTTT.

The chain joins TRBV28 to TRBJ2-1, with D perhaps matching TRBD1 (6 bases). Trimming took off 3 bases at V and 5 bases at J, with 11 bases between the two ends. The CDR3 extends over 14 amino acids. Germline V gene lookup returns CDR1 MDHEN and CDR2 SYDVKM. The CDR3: CASSFHRDDNEQFF. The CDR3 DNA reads TGTGCCAGCAGTTTCCACAGGGATGACAATGAGCAGTTCTTC.